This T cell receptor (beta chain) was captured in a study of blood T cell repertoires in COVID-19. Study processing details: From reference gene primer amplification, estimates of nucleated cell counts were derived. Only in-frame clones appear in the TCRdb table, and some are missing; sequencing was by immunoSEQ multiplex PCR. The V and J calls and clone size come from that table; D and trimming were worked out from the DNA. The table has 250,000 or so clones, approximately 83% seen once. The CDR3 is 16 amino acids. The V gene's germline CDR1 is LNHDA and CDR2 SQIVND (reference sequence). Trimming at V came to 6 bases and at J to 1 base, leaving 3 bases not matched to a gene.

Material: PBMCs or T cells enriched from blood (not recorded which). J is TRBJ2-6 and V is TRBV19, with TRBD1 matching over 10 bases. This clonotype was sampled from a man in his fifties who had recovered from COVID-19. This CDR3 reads CASRDRGRSGANVLTF. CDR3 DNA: TGTGCCAGTAGAGACAGGGGGCGATCTGGGGCCAACGTCCTGACTTTC.